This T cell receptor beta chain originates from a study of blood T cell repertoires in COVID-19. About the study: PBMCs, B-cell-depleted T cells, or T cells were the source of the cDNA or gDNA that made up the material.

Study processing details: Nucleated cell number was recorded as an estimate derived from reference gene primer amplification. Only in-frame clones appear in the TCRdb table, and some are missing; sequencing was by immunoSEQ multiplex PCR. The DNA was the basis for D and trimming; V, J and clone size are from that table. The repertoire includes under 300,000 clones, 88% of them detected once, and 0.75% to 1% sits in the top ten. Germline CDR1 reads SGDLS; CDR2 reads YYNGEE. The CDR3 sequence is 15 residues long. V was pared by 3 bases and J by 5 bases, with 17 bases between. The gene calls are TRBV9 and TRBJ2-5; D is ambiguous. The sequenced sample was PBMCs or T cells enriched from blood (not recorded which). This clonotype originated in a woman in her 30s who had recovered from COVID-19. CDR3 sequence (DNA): TGTGCCAGCAGCGCATACCCGAGGCCGTCGGAGACCCAGTACTTC. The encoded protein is CASSAYPRPSETQYF.